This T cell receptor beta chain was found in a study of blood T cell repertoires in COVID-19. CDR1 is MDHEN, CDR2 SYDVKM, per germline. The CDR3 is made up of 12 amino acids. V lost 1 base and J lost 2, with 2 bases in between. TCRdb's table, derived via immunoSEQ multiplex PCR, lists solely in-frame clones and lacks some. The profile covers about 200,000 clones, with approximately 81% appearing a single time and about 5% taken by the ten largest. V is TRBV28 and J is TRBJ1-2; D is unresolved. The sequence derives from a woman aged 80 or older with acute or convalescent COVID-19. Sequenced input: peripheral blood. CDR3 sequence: CASSLSNYGYTF. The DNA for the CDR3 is TGTGCCAGCAGTTTATCAAACTATGGCTACACCTTC.